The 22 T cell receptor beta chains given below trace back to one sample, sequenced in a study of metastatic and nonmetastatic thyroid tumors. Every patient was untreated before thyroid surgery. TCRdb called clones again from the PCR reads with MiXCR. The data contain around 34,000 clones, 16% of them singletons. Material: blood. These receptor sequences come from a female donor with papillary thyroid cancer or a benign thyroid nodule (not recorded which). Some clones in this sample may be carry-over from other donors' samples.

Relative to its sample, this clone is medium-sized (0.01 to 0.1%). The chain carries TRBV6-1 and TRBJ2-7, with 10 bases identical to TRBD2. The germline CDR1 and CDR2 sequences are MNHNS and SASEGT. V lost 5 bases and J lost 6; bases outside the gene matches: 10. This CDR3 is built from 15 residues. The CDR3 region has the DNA TGTGCCAGCAGTCATCTAGCGGGAGAGGCGGGCGAGCAGTACTTC. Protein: CASSHLAGEAGEQYF.

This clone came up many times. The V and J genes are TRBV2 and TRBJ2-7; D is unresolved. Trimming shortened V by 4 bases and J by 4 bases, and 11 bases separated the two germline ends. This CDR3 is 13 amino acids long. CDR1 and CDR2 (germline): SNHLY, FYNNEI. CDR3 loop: CASSAQWKYEQYF. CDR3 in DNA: TGTGCCAGCAGTGCACAATGGAAATACGAGCAGTACTTC.

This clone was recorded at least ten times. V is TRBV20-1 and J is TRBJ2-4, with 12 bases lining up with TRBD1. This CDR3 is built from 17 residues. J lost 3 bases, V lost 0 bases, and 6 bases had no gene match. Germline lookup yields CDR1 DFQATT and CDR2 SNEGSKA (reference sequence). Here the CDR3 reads CSARDAGTGGGKNIQYF. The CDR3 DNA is TGCAGTGCTAGAGACGCCGGGACAGGGGGCGGCAAAAACATTCAGTACTTC.

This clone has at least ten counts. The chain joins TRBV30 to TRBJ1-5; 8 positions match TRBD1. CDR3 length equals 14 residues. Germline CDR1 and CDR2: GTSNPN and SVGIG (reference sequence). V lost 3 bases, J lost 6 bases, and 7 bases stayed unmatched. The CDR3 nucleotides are TGTGCCTGGAGAGGGACAGGAGGATTTCAGCCCCAGCATTTT. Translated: CAWRGTGGFQPQHF.

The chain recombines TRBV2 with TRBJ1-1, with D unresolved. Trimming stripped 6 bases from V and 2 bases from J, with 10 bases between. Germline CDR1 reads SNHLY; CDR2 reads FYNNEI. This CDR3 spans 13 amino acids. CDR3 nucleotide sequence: TGTGCCAGCAGACTCCCGGGAAACACTGAAGCTTTCTTT. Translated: CASRLPGNTEAFF.

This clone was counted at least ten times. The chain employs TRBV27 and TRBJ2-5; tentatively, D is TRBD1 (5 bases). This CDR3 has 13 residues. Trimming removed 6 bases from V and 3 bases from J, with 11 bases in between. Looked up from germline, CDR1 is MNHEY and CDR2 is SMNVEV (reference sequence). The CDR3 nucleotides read TGTGCCAGCAGCAGGGATTGGGAAGAGACCCAGTACTTC. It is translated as CASSRDWEETQYF.

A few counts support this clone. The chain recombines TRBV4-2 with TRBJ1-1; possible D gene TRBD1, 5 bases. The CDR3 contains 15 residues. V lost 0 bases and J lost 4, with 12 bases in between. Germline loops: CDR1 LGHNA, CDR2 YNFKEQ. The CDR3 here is CASSQDWRGGTEAFF. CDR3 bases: TGTGCCAGCAGCCAAGATTGGAGGGGAGGCACTGAAGCTTTCTTT.

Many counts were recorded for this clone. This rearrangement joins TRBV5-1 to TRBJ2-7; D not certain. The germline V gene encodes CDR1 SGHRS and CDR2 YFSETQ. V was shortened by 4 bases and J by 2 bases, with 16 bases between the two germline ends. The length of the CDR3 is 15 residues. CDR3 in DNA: TGCGCCAGCAGCCTGTCCGGACGGCCCGCCTACGAGCAGTACTTC. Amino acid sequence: CASSLSGRPAYEQYF.

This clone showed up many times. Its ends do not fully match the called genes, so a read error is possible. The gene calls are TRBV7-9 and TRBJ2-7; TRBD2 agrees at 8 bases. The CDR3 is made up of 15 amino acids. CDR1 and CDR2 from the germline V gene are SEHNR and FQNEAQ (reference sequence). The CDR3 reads CASSIALTSAYEQYF. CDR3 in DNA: TGTGCCAGCAGCATAGCCCTGACTAGCGCCTACGAGCAGTACTTC.

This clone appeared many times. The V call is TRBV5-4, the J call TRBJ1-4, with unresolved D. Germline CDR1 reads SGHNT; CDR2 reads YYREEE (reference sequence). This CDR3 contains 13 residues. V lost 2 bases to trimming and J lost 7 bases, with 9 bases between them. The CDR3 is CASSLVPGEKLFF. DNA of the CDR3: TGTGCCAGCAGCTTAGTCCCCGGTGAAAAACTGTTTTTT.

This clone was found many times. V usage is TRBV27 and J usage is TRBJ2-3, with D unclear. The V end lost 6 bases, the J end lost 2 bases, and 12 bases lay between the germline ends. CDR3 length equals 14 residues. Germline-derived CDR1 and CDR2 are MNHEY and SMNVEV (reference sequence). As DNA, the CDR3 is TGTGCCAGCAGAAGAAGAACCTACACAGATACGCAGTATTTT. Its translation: CASRRRTYTDTQYF.

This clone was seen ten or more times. CDR3 protein: CATISQGAGGNTIYF. As DNA, the CDR3 is TGTGCCACAATCTCGCAGGGGGCTGGTGGAAACACCATATATTTT. This chain links TRBV19 with TRBJ1-3, with 8 bases that match TRBD1. CDR1 and CDR2 from the germline V gene are LNHDA and SQIVND (reference sequence). Trimming removed 10 bases from V and 3 bases from J; junction bases left unmatched: 11. The CDR3 length is 15 residues.

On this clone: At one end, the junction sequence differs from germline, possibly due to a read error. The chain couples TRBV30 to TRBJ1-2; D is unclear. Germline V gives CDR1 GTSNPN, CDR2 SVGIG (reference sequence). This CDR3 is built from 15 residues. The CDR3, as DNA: TGTGCCTGGAGTGTAACCCATCCACGTAACTATGGCTATACCTTC. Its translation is CAWSVTHPRNYGYTF.

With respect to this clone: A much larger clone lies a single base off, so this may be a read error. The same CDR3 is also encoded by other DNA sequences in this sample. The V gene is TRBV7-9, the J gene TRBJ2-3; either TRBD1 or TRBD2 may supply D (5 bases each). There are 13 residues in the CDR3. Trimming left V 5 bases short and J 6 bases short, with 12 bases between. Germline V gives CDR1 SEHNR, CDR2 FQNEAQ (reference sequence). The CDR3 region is CASSPDWGDTQYF. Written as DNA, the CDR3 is TGTGCCAGCAGCCCGGACTGGGGGGATACGCAGTATTTT.

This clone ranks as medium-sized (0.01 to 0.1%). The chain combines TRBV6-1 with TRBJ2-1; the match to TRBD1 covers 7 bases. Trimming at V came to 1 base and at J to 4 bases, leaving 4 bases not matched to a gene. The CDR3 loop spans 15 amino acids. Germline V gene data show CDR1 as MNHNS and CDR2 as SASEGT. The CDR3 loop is CASSEGTGQYNEQFF. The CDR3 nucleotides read TGTGCCAGCAGTGAAGGGACAGGCCAATACAATGAGCAGTTCTTC.

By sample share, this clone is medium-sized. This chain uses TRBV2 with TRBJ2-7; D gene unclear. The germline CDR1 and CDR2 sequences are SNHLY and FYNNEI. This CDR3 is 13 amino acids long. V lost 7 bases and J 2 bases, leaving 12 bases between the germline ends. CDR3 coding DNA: TGTGCCAGCACCCGGACGGTAACCTACGAGCAGTACTTC. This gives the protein CASTRTVTYEQYF.

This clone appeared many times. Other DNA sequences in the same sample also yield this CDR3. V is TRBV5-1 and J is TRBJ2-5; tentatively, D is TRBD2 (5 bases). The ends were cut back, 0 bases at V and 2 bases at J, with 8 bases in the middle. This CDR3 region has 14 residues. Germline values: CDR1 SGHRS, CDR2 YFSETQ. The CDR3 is CASSLEDFQETQYF. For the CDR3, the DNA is TGCGCCAGCAGCTTGGAGGACTTTCAAGAGACCCAGTACTTC.

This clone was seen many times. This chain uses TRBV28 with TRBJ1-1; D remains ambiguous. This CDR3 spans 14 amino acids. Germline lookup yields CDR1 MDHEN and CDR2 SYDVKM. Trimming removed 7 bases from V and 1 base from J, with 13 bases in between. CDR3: CASNRPLSNTEAFF. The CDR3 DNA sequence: TGTGCCAGCAATAGGCCCCTCTCGAACACTGAAGCTTTCTTT.

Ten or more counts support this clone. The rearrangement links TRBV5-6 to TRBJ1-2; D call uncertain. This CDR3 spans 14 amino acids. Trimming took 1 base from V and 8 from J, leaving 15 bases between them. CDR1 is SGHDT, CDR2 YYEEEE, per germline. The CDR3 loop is CASSLLSPARGYTF. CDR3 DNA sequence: TGTGCCAGCAGCTTGTTATCCCCCGCTAGGGGCTACACCTTC.

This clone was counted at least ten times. The CDR3 here is CASSVGTQTYTQYF. The CDR3 bases are TGTGCCAGCAGCGTCGGGACTCAAACTTATACGCAGTATTTT. The chain combines TRBV9 with TRBJ2-3; weak D call: TRBD2 (6 bases). Between the trimmed V and J ends, which lost 2 bases and 7 bases, there was a span of 14 bases. Germline V lookup: CDR1 SGDLS, CDR2 YYNGEE. This CDR3 has 14 residues.

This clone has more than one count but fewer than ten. In nucleotides, the CDR3 is TGTGCCAGCAGTTTAGGTGTCGGGGGCCCTGGAAACACCATATATTTT. Encoded protein: CASSLGVGGPGNTIYF. The V and J genes are TRBV12-3 or TRBV12-4 and TRBJ1-3, with D maybe TRBD1 (6 bases). The V end lost 1 base, the J end lost 2 bases, and 12 bases lay between the germline ends. The CDR3 has 16 amino acids.

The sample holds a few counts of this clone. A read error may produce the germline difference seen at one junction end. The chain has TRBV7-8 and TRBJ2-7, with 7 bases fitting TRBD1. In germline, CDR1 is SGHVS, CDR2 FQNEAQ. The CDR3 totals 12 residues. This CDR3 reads CDTTGREDEKYF. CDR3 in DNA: TGTGATACGACAGGGCGAGAAGACGAGAAGTACTTC.